The clone carrying this T cell receptor (beta chain) was recorded a few times. The target antigen is unknown. This sample was taken from a study of beta chain features in type 1 diabetes. Notes on the study in general: A moderate, significant TCRB CDR3 shortening appeared in type 1 diabetes across four CD4+ subsets. The VDJ junctions of type 1 diabetes patients carried fewer insertions and more deletions. It was among patients, rather than healthy donors, that naive, central memory and Treg TCRB repertoires appeared more similar.

The authors took one heparinised blood draw, averaging about 116 mL, from each donor. Naive, central memory, regulatory and stem cell-like memory cells within the CD4+ compartment were sorted using CD45RO/CCR7/CD25/CD127/CD95/CD27. Reverse transcription of all isolated RNA meant that expressed TCRB transcripts were sequenced. Profiled with immunoSEQ multiplex PCR; TCRdb holds only in-frame clones, not every one. The repertoire holds about 640,000 clones, around 12% seen once, with over 0.1% in the top ten. J lost 3 bases, V lost 4 bases, and 8 bases had no gene match. The CDR3 runs to 15 residues. Germline V gene lookup returns CDR1 MDHEN and CDR2 SYDVKM.

The source is a young man with type 1 diabetes. Sequencing used naive CD4+ T cells from blood. The chain couples TRBV28 to TRBJ2-5; 7 positions agree with TRBD2. The CDR3 nucleotides read TGTGCCAGCAGTTCCCCTCCGGGACTAAAAGAGACCCAGTACTTC. It is translated as CASSSPPGLKETQYF.